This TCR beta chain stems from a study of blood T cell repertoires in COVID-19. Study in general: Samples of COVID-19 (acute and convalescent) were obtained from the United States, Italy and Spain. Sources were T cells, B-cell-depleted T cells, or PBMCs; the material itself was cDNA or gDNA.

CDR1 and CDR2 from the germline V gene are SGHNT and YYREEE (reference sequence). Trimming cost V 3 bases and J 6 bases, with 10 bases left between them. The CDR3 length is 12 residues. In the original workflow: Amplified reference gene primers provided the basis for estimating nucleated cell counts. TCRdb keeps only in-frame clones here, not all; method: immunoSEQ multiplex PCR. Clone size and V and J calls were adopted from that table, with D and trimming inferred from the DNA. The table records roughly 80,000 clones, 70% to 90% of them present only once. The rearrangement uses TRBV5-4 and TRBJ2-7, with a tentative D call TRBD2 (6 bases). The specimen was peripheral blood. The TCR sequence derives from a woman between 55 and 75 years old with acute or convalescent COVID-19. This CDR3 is CASSWVGGEQYF. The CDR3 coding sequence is TGTGCCAGCAGCTGGGTGGGGGGCGAGCAGTACTTC. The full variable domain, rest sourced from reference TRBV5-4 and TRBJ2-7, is ETGVTQSPTHLIKTRGQQVTLRCSSQSGHNTVSWYQQALGQGPQFIFQYYREEENGRGNFPPRFSGLQFPNYSSELNVNALELDDSALYLCASSWVGGEQYFGPGTRLTVT.